This T cell receptor beta chain was identified during a study of blood T cells in healthy people across ages. PBMCs numbering at least 6.5 million were isolated per sample. For the second PCR, which ran for 7 to 11 cycles, a sample-barcoded 5' primer and a J-beta primer mix were used. Per-sample output comprised a minimum of 2.5 million paired-end reads containing CDR3. Each CDR3 protein gets one entry after TCRdb re-called the 5' RACE reads with MiXCR. In the table there are 1.5 million to 2 million distinct CDR3 sequences, over 25% of which are singletons. V was shortened by 4 bases and J by 1 base, with 16 bases between the two germline ends. Looked up from germline, CDR1 is SGHRS and CDR2 is YFSETQ. The CDR3 extends over 16 amino acids.

Sequencing was carried out using blood. V gene TRBV5-1 combines with J gene TRBJ2-3; D is possibly TRBD2 (6 bases). The clonotype originates from a woman between 25 and 40 years old in good health. CDR3 sequence: CASSPRGIARTDTQYF. The CDR3, as DNA: TGCGCCAGCAGCCCACGGGGGATAGCACGCACAGATACGCAGTATTTT.